The rows below give T cell receptor beta chains drawn from one sample of a study of cytotoxic CD8 clonotypes in ibrutinib-treated CLL. Measured with immunoSEQ multiplex PCR; TCRdb has only the in-frame clones, and not every one. This sample has roughly 150,000 clones, with around 84% found just once. The sequences come from PBMCs, collected after 12 months of ibrutinib treatment. The receptor set was obtained from a human donor with chronic lymphocytic leukemia. CDR3s include the opening cysteine and the closing phenylalanine or tryptophan. The D gene is left open where the match is weak. Clone size appears in some rows only: once, few, many, or a class for an expanded clone.

NA TRBJ1-2 once TRBV6-5 TGTGCCAGCAGTGTTCAGGGTCCTAACTATGGCTACACCTTC CASSVQGPNYGYTF
NA TRBJ2-7 NA TRBV7-9 TGTGCCAGCAGCTTAGATGGGGAGTCCTACGAGCAGTACTTC CASSLDGESYEQYF
TRBD2 TRBJ2-7 NA TRBV28 TGTGCCAGCAGTATTGGACTAGCGGGGGTATACGAGCAGTACTTC CASSIGLAGVYEQYF
NA TRBJ1-1 once TRBV28 TGTGCCAGCAGTCACCGACAGCTGAACACTGAAGCTTTCTTT CASSHRQLNTEAFF
NA TRBJ2-3 NA TRBV9 TGTGCCAGCAGCGTAGAGCTAGCAACAGATACGCAGTATTTT CASSVELATDTQYF
TRBD1 TRBJ1-4 NA TRBV7-9 TGTGCCAGCAGCTTAGAGACAGGGGGCGGAGAAAAACTGTTTTTT CASSLETGGGEKLFF
NA TRBJ2-6 NA TRBV18 TGTGCCAGCTCACCCTGGGGGGGCTACGGCTCTGGGGCCAACGTCCTGACTTTC CASSPWGGYGSGANVLTF
NA TRBJ1-3 NA TRBV2 TGTGCCAGAAAGACAGTCTCTGGAAACACCATATATTTT CARKTVSGNTIYF
TRBD1 TRBJ2-2 NA TRBV7-9 TGTGCCAGCAGCCCCGGGGACAGGATCACCGGGGAGCTGTTTTTT CASSPGDRITGELFF
TRBD2 TRBJ2-7 NA TRBV28 TGTGCCAGCAGAACCGGGACTAGCGGAATCAAGTCCTACGAGCAGTACTTC CASRTGTSGIKSYEQYF
NA TRBJ2-4 NA TRBV4-1 TGCGCCAGCAGTCTTGGGCCTCCGATAGCCAAAAACATTCAGTACTTC CASSLGPPIAKNIQYF
NA TRBJ1-5 few TRBV28 TGTGCCAGCAGCGGCAGCAATCAGCCCCAGCATTTT CASSGSNQPQHF
NA TRBJ1-2 many TRBV7-9 TGTGCCAGCAGCTTATGGTTCAGGGTCTATGGCTACACCTTC CASSLWFRVYGYTF
NA TRBJ2-1 NA TRBV7-9 TGTGCCAGCAGCCGCCTCGGGCTCAACAATGAGCAGTTCTTC CASSRLGLNNEQFF
NA TRBJ1-5 NA TRBV4-1 TGCGCCAGCAGCCACGGACGGTATAGCAATCAGCCCCAGCATTTT CASSHGRYSNQPQHF
TRBD1 TRBJ1-5 once TRBV27 TGTGCCAGCAGTCTTCGACAGGGTAGTAAGCCCCAGCATTTT CASSLRQGSKPQHF
NA TRBJ2-7 NA TRBV30 TGTGCCTGGAGTGTTAGGGCCGAGCAGTACTTC CAWSVRAEQYF
NA TRBJ2-5 NA TRBV6-5 TGTGCCAGCAGCCCGACCACTAAGACCCAGTACTTC CASSPTTKTQYF
TRBD2 TRBJ2-3 NA TRBV19 TGTGCCAGTGTTCCGAGGGGCGGGAGGATGGTAGATACGCAGTATTTT CASVPRGGRMVDTQYF
TRBD2 TRBJ2-5 NA TRBV6-5 TGTGCCAGCAGTTACTCGACGGGGGGTGAGACCCAGTACTTC CASSYSTGGETQYF